This is a list of T cell receptor beta chains from one sample in a study of cytomegalovirus exposure and HLA in healthy donors. TCRdb's copy holds only in-frame clones and misses some; the assay was immunoSEQ multiplex PCR. The table shows about 62,000 clones, with 60% to 80% occurring only once. The specimen was PBMCs. The source is a man in his sixties in good health and CMV-seropositive. Each CDR3 is given with its conserved first and last residue.

cdr3_aa j_call v_call cdr3_length
CASSLYSHGVGGYTF TRBJ1-2 TRBV13 15
CASSAPPGAVEQYF TRBJ2-7 TRBV27 14
CASGGGTRYEQYF TRBJ2-7 TRBV5-1 13
CASSESRVEQYF TRBJ2-7 TRBV10-2 12
CSSFPQASMNTEAFF TRBJ1-1 TRBV7-9 15
CASSVGGLAEYEQYF TRBJ2-7 TRBV7-8 15
CASSLYHLRNEQFF TRBJ2-1 TRBV6-5 14
CASSRGGTEAFF TRBJ1-1 TRBV6-6 12
CASWIRLRNEQFF TRBJ2-1 TRBV21-1 13
CASSLAPDRVNEKLFF TRBJ1-4 TRBV5-1 16
CASRLSGFENRNTEAFF TRBJ1-1 TRBV10-2 17
CASSFKAGIMNTEAFF TRBJ1-1 TRBV13 16
CASSLGGGLGQPQHF TRBJ1-5 TRBV5-4 15
CATSRGSSNQPQHF TRBJ1-5 TRBV15 14
CASRPDGRNSPLHF TRBJ1-6 TRBV6-5 14
CATEGGRANTGELFF TRBJ2-2 TRBV5-4 15
CASSLAVLAGGLPNNEQFF TRBJ2-1 TRBV11-1 19
CASSYRLAGSYNEQFF TRBJ2-1 TRBV6-5 16
CASSQRPRGRLDTQYF TRBJ2-3 TRBV4-2 16
CASSRKGLAGVSTEQFF TRBJ2-1 TRBV2 17
CASSSVGRDEQFF TRBJ2-1 TRBV5-4 13
CASSYSIPRVGQPQHF TRBJ1-5 TRBV6-5 16
CASNPDSSSNQPQHF TRBJ1-5 TRBV19 15
CASSATGGGETQYF TRBJ2-5 TRBV7-9 14
CASSYRQDYGYTF TRBJ1-2 TRBV6-6 13
CASSKQGEATETQYF TRBJ2-5 TRBV5-1 15
CASSGSPGTSMRETQYF TRBJ2-5 TRBV2 17
CASSSATGNGDQPQHF TRBJ1-5 TRBV27 16
CASSTLVLAAEAFF TRBJ1-1 TRBV6-5 14
CASTRRTGAEERQFF TRBJ2-1 TRBV5-1 15
CASREGGASYEQYF TRBJ2-7 TRBV6-5 14
CASSVDGGTGGSPLHF TRBJ1-6 TRBV9 16
CASTLPGQIYGYTF TRBJ1-2 TRBV6-1 14
CASSMTGLSHEQYF TRBJ2-7 TRBV6-1 14
CASSLDRVNTGELFF TRBJ2-2 TRBV5-6 15
CASSSGSRTDTQYF TRBJ2-3 TRBV6-5 14
CASSDLAGAPYNEQFF TRBJ2-1 TRBV5-6 16
CASSQGLSSGNTIYF TRBJ1-3 TRBV4-1 15
CASSYRPTSSYNSPLHF TRBJ1-6 TRBV27 17
CASSLKGQGAYNEQFF TRBJ2-1 TRBV7-2 16
CASSLWTSGGASSYEQYF TRBJ2-7 TRBV5-1 18
CASSLGGSYYEQYF TRBJ2-7 TRBV27 14
CASSSPGQGSYEQYF TRBJ2-7 TRBV6-5 15
CASSRDSFYEQYF TRBJ2-7 TRBV4-2 13
CASSAQGSGANVLTF TRBJ2-6 TRBV6-1 15
CASSQESTALYYEQYF TRBJ2-7 TRBV4-2 16
CASSGSQGRGTEAFF TRBJ1-1 TRBV7-9 15
CASSPPSVYGYTF TRBJ1-2 TRBV18 13
CASSYSNRNTEAFF TRBJ1-1 TRBV6-5 14
CASSLGRRTSESEQYF TRBJ2-7 TRBV13 16
CATSRQDFPRNTQYF TRBJ2-3 TRBV15 15
CTSSELAEHNEQFF TRBJ2-1 TRBV6-4 14
CASSSSTIAKNIQYF TRBJ2-4 TRBV28 15